The 2 T cell receptor beta chains below come from one sample, sequenced in a study of T cells in Graves' hyperthyroidism and ophthalmopathy. Regions amplified from RNA transcripts were the TCR beta CDR3 regions. TCR CDR3 underwent first-round RT-PCR with the HTBI primer set. One entry per CDR3 protein, called by TCRdb with MiXCR from the multiplex PCR reads. The table records 350,000 to 400,000 distinct CDR3 sequences, more than 12% of them present only once. Sequencing was performed on blood. All receptors come from a woman in her thirties with Graves' hyperthyroidism.

This clonotype has just a few counts. The gene calls are TRBV6-1 and TRBJ1-2; the D gene is possibly TRBD1 (5 bases). V was shortened by 2 bases and J by 6 bases, with 10 bases between the two germline ends. CDR1 is MNHNS and CDR2 is SASEGT in the germline V gene. This CDR3 is 13 amino acids long. CDR3 bases: TGTGCCAGCAGTGAATGGGGCAGAAATGGCTACACCTTC. This gives the protein CASSEWGRNGYTF.

The sample holds many counts of this clonotype. The gene calls are TRBV12-3 or TRBV12-4 and TRBJ2-2; TRBD2 aligns across 11 bases. The trim removed 5 bases at V and 4 bases at J, leaving 3 bases unmatched. The CDR3 spans 15 residues. CDR3: CASSRLAGSTGELFF. Here the CDR3 DNA reads TGTGCCAGCAGTCGACTAGCGGGGAGCACCGGGGAGCTGTTTTTT.